This is a list of T cell receptor beta chains from one sample in a study of T-cell reconstitution after alpha-beta-depleted transplantation in children. Each CDR3 protein is one row after TCRdb ran MiXCR on the PCR reads. The table records under 350,000 distinct CDR3 sequences, 9.9% of them present only once. The material was PBMCs from the stem cell graft donor, obtained from the stem cell graft. These receptors came from a human donor who donated a stem cell graft to a child with SCID. Both conserved end residues are part of each CDR3. D genes are given only for firm matches. Expanded clones are given a class, and other clones once, few, many or no size at all.

CDR3aa	CDR3nt	abundance	v_gene	j_gene	d_gene
CASSERDSNSNQPQHF	TGTGCCAGCAGTGAAAGGGACAGTAATAGCAATCAGCCCCAGCATTTT	few	TRBV2	TRBJ1-5	TRBD1
CASSQGLNSNQPQHF	TGTGCCAGCAGCCAGGGACTGAATAGCAATCAGCCCCAGCATTTT	few	TRBV3-1	TRBJ1-5	NA
CASSSIGELFF	TGTGCCAGCAGTTCGATCGGGGAGCTGTTTTTT	NA	TRBV12-3/TRBV12-4	TRBJ2-2	NA
CASSQDGGDYNEQFF	TGCGCCAGCAGCCAAGATGGGGGAGACTACAATGAGCAGTTCTTC	NA	TRBV4-1	TRBJ2-1	NA
CASSPQRGSVANVLTF	TGTGCCAGCTCACCACAGAGGGGATCTGTGGCCAACGTCCTGACTTTC	once	TRBV18	TRBJ2-6	NA
CASSFGRGRANTGELFF	TGCGCCAGCAGCTTTGGCAGGGGGCGAGCGAACACCGGGGAGCTGTTTTTT	NA	TRBV5-1	TRBJ2-2	TRBD1
CASSRTDSGANVLTF	TGTGCCAGCAGCAGGACAGACTCTGGGGCCAACGTCCTGACTTTC	NA	TRBV7-6	TRBJ2-6	NA
CAISEPKTRTDPGYEQYF	TGTGCCATCAGTGAGCCGAAGACTCGGACAGACCCAGGCTACGAGCAGTACTTC	few	TRBV10-3	TRBJ2-7	NA
CASSLESLGNSPLHF	TGCGCCAGCAGCTTGGAATCTTTGGGTAATTCACCCCTCCACTTT	few	TRBV5-1	TRBJ1-6	NA
CASSEKIKQFF	TGTGCCAGCAGTGAAAAGATTAAGCAGTTCTTC	NA	TRBV25-1	TRBJ2-1	NA
CASSLERGLGELFF	TGCGCCAGCAGCTTGGAGCGGGGCCTCGGGGAGCTGTTTTTT	many	TRBV5-1	TRBJ2-2	TRBD2
CASSGAGQGNIQYF	TGTGCCAGCAGCGGGGCGGGGCAGGGAAACATTCAGTACTTC	few	TRBV3-1	TRBJ2-4	NA
CASSVAGRFQETQYF	TGTGCCAGCAGCGTAGCGGGGCGCTTCCAAGAGACCCAGTACTTC	few	TRBV7-6	TRBJ2-5	TRBD2
CSAKDSYSNQPQHF	TGCAGTGCGAAGGACAGTTATAGCAATCAGCCCCAGCATTTT	NA	TRBV20-1	TRBJ1-5	NA
CASIGLAGGWNTGELFF	TGTGCCAGCATCGGACTAGCGGGGGGCTGGAACACCGGGGAGCTGTTTTTT	few	TRBV7-6	TRBJ2-2	TRBD2
CASSAKTGGSGELFF	TGTGCCAGCAGCGCCAAGACAGGGGGCAGCGGGGAGCTGTTTTTT	NA	TRBV5-5	TRBJ2-2	TRBD1
CASSQELGFNTGELFF	TGTGCCAGCAGCCAAGAGCTAGGGTTCAACACCGGGGAGCTGTTTTTT	NA	TRBV14	TRBJ2-2	NA
CASSFANSPLHF	TGCGCCAGCAGCTTTGCGAATTCACCCCTCCACTTT	few	TRBV5-1	TRBJ1-6	NA
CASTVAGGPGNEQFF	TGTGCCAGCACCGTAGCGGGGGGCCCCGGCAATGAGCAGTTCTTC	NA	TRBV7-9	TRBJ2-1	TRBD2
CASSLLGQGGKETQYF	TGTGCCAGCAGCTTACTAGGACAGGGGGGAAAAGAGACCCAGTACTTC	few	TRBV7-2	TRBJ2-5	TRBD1
CASSLEQGNEQFF	TGTGCCAGCAGTTTAGAACAGGGAAATGAGCAGTTCTTC	NA	TRBV12-3/TRBV12-4	TRBJ2-1	NA
CASSSQRGGVNEQFF	TGTGCCAGCAGCTCCCAGCGTGGAGGTGTCAATGAGCAGTTCTTC	many	TRBV7-3	TRBJ2-1	NA